This T cell receptor (beta chain) was found in a study of control samples from healthy donors and cancer patients. Produced via immunoSEQ multiplex PCR; TCRdb's table is partial and in-frame only. In the table there are around 71,000 clones, less than 95% of which are singletons. This clonotype originated in a woman aged 45-65 years with colorectal cancer. The sequencing sample was made of PBMCs.

The CDR3 nucleotides are TGTGCCAGCAGACTCCCACGGGCCAATGAGCAGTTCTTC. It translates to CASRLPRANEQFF. The rearrangement uses TRBV6-5 and TRBJ2-1; D not resolved. The V end lost 6 bases, the J end lost 6 bases, and 12 bases lay between the germline ends. In germline, CDR1 is MNHEY, CDR2 SVGAGI. The CDR3 contains 13 residues.